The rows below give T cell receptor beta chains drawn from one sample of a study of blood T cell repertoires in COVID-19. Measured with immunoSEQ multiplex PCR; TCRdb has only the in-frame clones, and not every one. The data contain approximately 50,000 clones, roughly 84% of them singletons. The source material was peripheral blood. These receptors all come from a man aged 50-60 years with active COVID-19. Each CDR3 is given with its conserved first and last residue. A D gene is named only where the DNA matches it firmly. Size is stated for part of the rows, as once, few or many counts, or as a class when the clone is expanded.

CDR3aa: CASWWPGQGRNGYTF; CDR3nt: TGTGCCAGCTGGTGGCCGGGACAGGGAAGGAATGGCTACACCTTC; v_gene: TRBV6-5; j_gene: TRBJ1-2; abundance: few; d_gene: TRBD1
CDR3aa: CASSIVSGGARNTGELFF; CDR3nt: TGTGCCAGTAGTATAGTAAGCGGGGGGGCAAGGAACACCGGGGAGCTGTTTTTT; v_gene: TRBV19; j_gene: TRBJ2-2; abundance: NA; d_gene: TRBD2
CDR3aa: CASSQDGAGRSGELFF; CDR3nt: TGTGCCAGCAGCCAAGATGGAGCGGGGAGGTCCGGGGAGCTGTTTTTT; v_gene: TRBV4-2; j_gene: TRBJ2-2; abundance: NA; d_gene: TRBD2
CDR3aa: CASRPVRANSGANVLTF; CDR3nt: TGTGCCAGCAGACCCGTGAGGGCGAATTCTGGGGCCAACGTCCTGACTTTC; v_gene: TRBV27; j_gene: TRBJ2-6; abundance: NA; d_gene: NA
CDR3aa: CASSNRGLYEQYF; CDR3nt: TGTGCCAGCAGTAACAGGGGGCTTTACGAGCAGTACTTC; v_gene: TRBV6-5; j_gene: TRBJ2-7; abundance: NA; d_gene: TRBD1
CDR3aa: CASRGLAGQEDTQYF; CDR3nt: TGTGCCAGTAGGGGACTAGCGGGACAGGAGGATACGCAGTATTTT; v_gene: TRBV19; j_gene: TRBJ2-3; abundance: NA; d_gene: TRBD2
CDR3aa: CASNPGGTDTQYF; CDR3nt: TGTGCCAGCAACCCCGGGGGCACAGATACGCAGTATTTT; v_gene: TRBV2; j_gene: TRBJ2-3; abundance: NA; d_gene: NA
CDR3aa: CASSGTGQPPGTSGYSSYNEQFF; CDR3nt: TGCGCCAGCAGCGGCACGGGACAGCCCCCCGGGACTAGCGGGTATAGTTCCTACAATGAGCAGTTCTTC; v_gene: TRBV5-1; j_gene: TRBJ2-1; abundance: NA; d_gene: TRBD2
CDR3aa: CASSNGGYEQYF; CDR3nt: TGTGCCAGCAGCAACGGAGGCTACGAGCAGTACTTC; v_gene: TRBV27; j_gene: TRBJ2-7; abundance: NA; d_gene: NA
CDR3aa: CASSMNSREYSNQPQHF; CDR3nt: TGTGCCAGTAGTATGAATAGCAGGGAATATAGCAATCAGCCCCAGCATTTT; v_gene: TRBV19; j_gene: TRBJ1-5; abundance: NA; d_gene: NA
CDR3aa: CASTPRDSSSYGYTF; CDR3nt: TGTGCCAGTACCCCCCGGGACTCAAGTTCCTATGGCTACACCTTC; v_gene: TRBV19; j_gene: TRBJ1-2; abundance: NA; d_gene: NA
CDR3aa: CASRLTSGGVTGELFF; CDR3nt: TGTGCCAGCAGGCTAACTAGCGGGGGGGTCACCGGGGAGCTGTTTTTT; v_gene: TRBV2; j_gene: TRBJ2-2; abundance: few; d_gene: TRBD2
CDR3aa: CASSMTGLGDTQYF; CDR3nt: TGTGCCAGCAGTATGACAGGGCTAGGCGATACGCAGTATTTT; v_gene: TRBV27; j_gene: TRBJ2-3; abundance: NA; d_gene: TRBD1
CDR3aa: CASSLPPGGPTDTQYF; CDR3nt: TGTGCCAGCAGCTTGCCCCCCGGAGGGCCCACAGATACGCAGTATTTT; v_gene: TRBV5-4; j_gene: TRBJ2-3; abundance: NA; d_gene: NA
CDR3aa: CASSLGENTEAFF; CDR3nt: TGTGCCAGCAGCTTAGGAGAGAACACTGAAGCTTTCTTT; v_gene: TRBV7-8; j_gene: TRBJ1-1; abundance: NA; d_gene: NA
CDR3aa: CASSPHPSSTEAFF; CDR3nt: TGTGCCAGCTCACCACACCCTTCGAGCACTGAAGCTTTCTTT; v_gene: TRBV18; j_gene: TRBJ1-1; abundance: NA; d_gene: NA
CDR3aa: CASSVGDTSYEQYF; CDR3nt: TGTGCCAGCAGCGTAGGGGACACCTCCTACGAGCAGTACTTC; v_gene: TRBV9; j_gene: TRBJ2-7; abundance: NA; d_gene: NA
CDR3aa: CSASFGGQETQYF; CDR3nt: TGCAGTGCTAGTTTCGGGGGCCAAGAGACCCAGTACTTC; v_gene: TRBV20-1; j_gene: TRBJ2-5; abundance: NA; d_gene: NA
CDR3aa: CASSSRDTFSTEAFF; CDR3nt: TGTGCCAGCAGCTCCCGGGACACCTTCAGCACTGAAGCTTTCTTT; v_gene: TRBV7-9; j_gene: TRBJ1-1; abundance: NA; d_gene: NA
CDR3aa: CASSTSGVNGYTF; CDR3nt: TGTGCCAGCAGCACCTCAGGGGTTAACGGCTACACCTTC; v_gene: TRBV7-9; j_gene: TRBJ1-2; abundance: few; d_gene: NA
CDR3aa: CASSILQGAEGSPLHF; CDR3nt: TGTGCCAGCAGCATACTACAGGGGGCTGAAGGTTCACCCCTCCACTTT; v_gene: TRBV7-8; j_gene: TRBJ1-6; abundance: NA; d_gene: TRBD1
CDR3aa: CASSNPGLAGPTGQYF; CDR3nt: TGTGCCAGCAGCAACCCGGGACTAGCGGGACCTACTGGGCAGTACTTC; v_gene: TRBV9; j_gene: TRBJ2-7; abundance: NA; d_gene: TRBD2
CDR3aa: CSVRWGEGYTF; CDR3nt: TGCAGCGTGAGATGGGGGGAGGGCTACACCTTC; v_gene: TRBV29-1; j_gene: TRBJ1-2; abundance: medium-sized; d_gene: NA
CDR3aa: CASSSNSENTGELFF; CDR3nt: TGCGCCAGCAGCTCCAACTCCGAGAACACCGGGGAGCTGTTTTTT; v_gene: TRBV5-1; j_gene: TRBJ2-2; abundance: NA; d_gene: NA
CDR3aa: CASSQQDIGEKLFF; CDR3nt: TGTGCCAGCAGCCAGCAGGACATAGGTGAAAAACTGTTTTTT; v_gene: TRBV3-1/TRBV3-2; j_gene: TRBJ1-4; abundance: few; d_gene: NA
CDR3aa: CAISPWHQAEETGIFEQYF; CDR3nt: TGTGCCATCAGTCCATGGCACCAGGCTGAAGAAACAGGAATTTTCGAGCAGTACTTC; v_gene: TRBV10-3; j_gene: TRBJ2-7; abundance: NA; d_gene: NA
CDR3aa: CASSLVSLNTEAFF; CDR3nt: TGTGCCAGCAGCTTAGTCAGTTTGAACACTGAAGCTTTCTTT; v_gene: TRBV7-8; j_gene: TRBJ1-1; abundance: NA; d_gene: NA
CDR3aa: CASSYYRLYEQYF; CDR3nt: TGTGCCAGCAGCTATTACAGGCTCTACGAGCAGTACTTC; v_gene: TRBV7-2; j_gene: TRBJ2-7; abundance: NA; d_gene: NA
CDR3aa: CASSDRSTDTQYF; CDR3nt: TGTGCCAGCAGTGACAGAAGCACAGATACGCAGTATTTT; v_gene: TRBV6-1; j_gene: TRBJ2-3; abundance: NA; d_gene: NA
CDR3aa: CASSLEGQGVDIQYF; CDR3nt: TGCGCCAGCAGCTTGGAGGGACAGGGGGTAGATATTCAGTACTTC; v_gene: TRBV5-1; j_gene: TRBJ2-4; abundance: NA; d_gene: TRBD1
CDR3aa: CASSPLTGDPWYEQYF; CDR3nt: TGTGCCAGCAGTCCTTTGACAGGGGACCCCTGGTACGAGCAGTACTTC; v_gene: TRBV11-2; j_gene: TRBJ2-7; abundance: NA; d_gene: TRBD1